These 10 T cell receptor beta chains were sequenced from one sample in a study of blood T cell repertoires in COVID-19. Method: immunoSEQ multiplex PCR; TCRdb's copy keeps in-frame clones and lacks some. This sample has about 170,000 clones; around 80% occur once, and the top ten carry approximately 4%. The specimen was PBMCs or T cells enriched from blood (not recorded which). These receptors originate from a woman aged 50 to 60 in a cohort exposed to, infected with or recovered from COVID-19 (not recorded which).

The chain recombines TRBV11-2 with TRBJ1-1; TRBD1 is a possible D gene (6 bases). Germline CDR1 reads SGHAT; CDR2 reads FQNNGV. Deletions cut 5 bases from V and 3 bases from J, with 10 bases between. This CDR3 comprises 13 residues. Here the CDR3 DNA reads TGTGCCAGCAGCCTCGGGACATACACTGAAGCTTTCTTT. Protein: CASSLGTYTEAFF.

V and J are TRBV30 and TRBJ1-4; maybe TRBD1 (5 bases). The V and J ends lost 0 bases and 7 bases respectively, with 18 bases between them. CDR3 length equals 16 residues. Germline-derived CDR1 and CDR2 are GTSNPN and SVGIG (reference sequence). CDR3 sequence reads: CAWSVGHLGLGEKLFF. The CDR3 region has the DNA TGTGCCTGGAGTGTAGGACATTTGGGCCTGGGTGAAAAACTGTTTTTT. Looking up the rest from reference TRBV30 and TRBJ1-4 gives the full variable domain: SQTIHQWPATLVQPVGSPLSLECTVEGTSNPNLYWYRQAAGRGLQLLFYSVGIGQISSEVPQNLSASRPQDRQFILSSKKLLLSDSGFYLCAWSVGHLGLGEKLFFGSGTQLSVL.

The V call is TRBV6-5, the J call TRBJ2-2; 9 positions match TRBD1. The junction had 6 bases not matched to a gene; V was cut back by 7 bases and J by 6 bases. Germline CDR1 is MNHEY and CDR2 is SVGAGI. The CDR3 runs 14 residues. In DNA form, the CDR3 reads TGTGCCAGCACCCGGGACAGGGAGGCCGGGGAGCTGTTTTTT. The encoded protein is CASTRDREAGELFF.

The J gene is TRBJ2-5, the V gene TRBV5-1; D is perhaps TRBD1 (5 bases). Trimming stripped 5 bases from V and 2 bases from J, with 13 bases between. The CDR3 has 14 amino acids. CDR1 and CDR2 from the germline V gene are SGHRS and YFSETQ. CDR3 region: CASRTGLAQETQYF. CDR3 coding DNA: TGCGCCAGCAGAACAGGTCTGGCGCAAGAGACCCAGTACTTC.

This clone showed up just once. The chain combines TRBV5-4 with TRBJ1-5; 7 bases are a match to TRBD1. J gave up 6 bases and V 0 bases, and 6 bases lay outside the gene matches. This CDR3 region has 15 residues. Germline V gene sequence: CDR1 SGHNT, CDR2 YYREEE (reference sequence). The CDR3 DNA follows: TGTGCCAGCAGCTTGGAAGGGGGCTTCACTCAGCCCCAGCATTTT. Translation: CASSLEGGFTQPQHF.

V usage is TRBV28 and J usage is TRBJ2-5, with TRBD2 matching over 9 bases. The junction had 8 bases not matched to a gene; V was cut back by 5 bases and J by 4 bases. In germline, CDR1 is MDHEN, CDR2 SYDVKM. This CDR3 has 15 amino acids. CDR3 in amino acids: CASSTSRGGRETQYF. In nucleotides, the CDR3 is TGTGCCAGCAGTACCTCGCGGGGGGGCCGAGAGACCCAGTACTTC.

The chain's CDR3 is CASSSSGGSGLLFF. The CDR3 region has the DNA TGTGCCAGCAGCTCGTCGGGGGGGTCAGGTTTATTGTTCTTC. This chain joins TRBV7-2 and TRBJ2-1; 8 bases align to TRBD2. The CDR3 loop spans 14 amino acids. CDR1 SGHTA and CDR2 FQGNSA come from the germline V gene. Trimming took 4 bases from V and 15 from J; bases not matched to a gene: 14.

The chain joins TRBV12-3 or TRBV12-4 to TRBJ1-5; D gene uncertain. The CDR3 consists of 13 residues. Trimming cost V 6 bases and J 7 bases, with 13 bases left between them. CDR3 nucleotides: TGTGCCAGCAGGTTTAATGAGCACCAGCCCCAGCATTTT. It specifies CASRFNEHQPQHF.

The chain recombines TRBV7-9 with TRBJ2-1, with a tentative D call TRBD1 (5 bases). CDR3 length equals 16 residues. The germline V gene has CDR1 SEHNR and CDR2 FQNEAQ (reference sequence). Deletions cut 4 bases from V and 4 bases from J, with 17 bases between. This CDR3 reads CASSSIDRNLYNEQFF. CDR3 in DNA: TGTGCCAGCAGCTCAATCGACAGAAATTTATACAATGAGCAGTTCTTC.

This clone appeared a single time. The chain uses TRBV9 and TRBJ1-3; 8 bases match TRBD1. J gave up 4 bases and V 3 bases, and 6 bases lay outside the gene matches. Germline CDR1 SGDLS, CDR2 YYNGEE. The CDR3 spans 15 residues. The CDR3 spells CASSGGGTGGNTIYF. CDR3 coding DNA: TGTGCCAGCAGCGGTGGGGGGACAGGCGGAAACACCATATATTTT. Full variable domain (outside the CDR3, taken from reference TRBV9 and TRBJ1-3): DSGVTQTPKHLITATGQRVTLRCSPRSGDLSVYWYQQSLDQGLQFLIQYYNGEERAKGNILERFSAQQFPDLHSELNLSSLELGDSALYFCASSGGGTGGNTIYFGEGSWLTVV.